The clone carrying this T cell receptor beta chain was observed once. Reverse transcription of roughly 0.5 to 1 ug RNA was performed with random hexamers. immunoSEQ multiplex PCR amplified TCR beta CDR3 across 54 Vbeta, 13 Jbeta. TCRdb reprocessed the immunoSEQ multiplex PCR reads with MiXCR, giving one entry per CDR3 protein. The table has more than 100,000 distinct CDR3 sequences, about 95% seen once. TEMRA cells underwent FACS enrichment and CD8+ and CD4+ T cells underwent negative isolation. These data belong to a study of CD8 T cells in Susac syndrome. Germline V gives CDR1 LGHDT, CDR2 YNNKEL (reference sequence). With V trimmed by 6 bases and J by 4 bases, 10 bases remained unmatched. The CDR3 loop spans 15 amino acids.

The chain carries TRBV3-1 and TRBJ2-5; the match to TRBD1 covers 8 bases. Sequenced: CD4+ T cells from PBMCs. The TCR comes from a human donor in good health. The CDR3: CASRPRQGPPETQYF. The CDR3 DNA reads TGTGCCAGCAGGCCGCGACAGGGGCCCCCAGAGACCCAGTACTTC.